This T cell receptor (beta chain) was profiled in a study of blood T cell repertoires in COVID-19. CDR3 length: 13 amino acids. Trimming pared 7 bases from V and 1 base from J, leaving 10 bases between. CDR1 and CDR2 from the germline V gene are MNHEY and SVGAGI. Repertoires were generated with immunoSEQ multiplex PCR, while TCRdb's copy carries only in-frame clones and drops some. The table lists approximately 430,000 clones, roughly 90% of them singletons. The sequence was obtained from a woman in her thirties with active or convalescent COVID-19. The chain joins TRBV6-5 to TRBJ1-1; tentative D call: TRBD1 (6 bases). Sequencing used peripheral blood. CDR3 nucleotide sequence: TGTGCCAGCAAGGGACACCAGAACACTGAAGCTTTCTTT. Translated: CASKGHQNTEAFF.